The next 24 T cell receptor beta chains were all read from a single sample in a study of CD8 T cells in Susac syndrome. It was with random hexamers that 0.5 to 1 ug RNA was reverse transcribed. Each CDR3 protein is one row after TCRdb ran MiXCR on the immunoSEQ multiplex PCR reads. The data contain roughly 150,000 distinct CDR3 sequences, approximately 92% of them seen just once; the ten biggest clones take up 0.13%. Material for sequencing was CD4+ T cells from PBMCs. These receptors all stem from a human donor in good health.

The chain uses TRBV7-9 and TRBJ1-6; 7 nucleotides match TRBD1. CDR1 SEHNR and CDR2 FQNEAQ come from the germline V gene (reference sequence). V dropped 4 bases and J dropped 8; count of bases not matched to a gene: 2. The CDR3 has 13 amino acids. The CDR3 DNA reads TGTGCCAGCAGCTCCCAGGGGGATTCACCCCTCCACTTT. It encodes CASSSQGDSPLHF.

The rearrangement joins TRBV10-3 to TRBJ1-1, with TRBD1 matching over 9 bases. Germline values: CDR1 ENHRY, CDR2 SYGVKD. The CDR3 extends over 16 amino acids. V lost 4 bases and J lost 3; bases outside the gene matches: 9. The CDR3 region is CAISAGTGRGDTEAFF. CDR3 DNA: TGTGCCATCAGTGCGGGGACAGGGAGGGGGGACACTGAAGCTTTCTTT.

This clonotype was found a few times. The rearrangement links TRBV6-2 or TRBV6-3 to TRBJ2-4; unclear D gene. This CDR3 spans 16 amino acids. Germline-derived CDR1 and CDR2 are MNHEY and SVGEGT. Trimming cost V 0 bases and J 5 bases, with 14 bases left between them. CDR3 region: CASSYSIGDPENIQYF. CDR3 sequence (DNA): TGTGCCAGCAGTTACTCGATTGGGGATCCCGAAAACATTCAGTACTTC.

This sequence joins TRBV25-1 and TRBJ2-6; the D is unclear. The V end was cut by 7 bases, the J end by 4 bases, with 2 bases between. The CDR3 extends over 11 amino acids. CDR1 and CDR2 (germline): MGHDK, SYGVNS. The CDR3 DNA follows: TGTGCCAGCATAGGGGCCAACGTCCTGACTTTC. Its protein product is CASIGANVLTF.

This chain connects TRBV23-1 to TRBJ1-5, with TRBD1 matching 12 bases. TRBV23-1 is an ORF, with its function uncertain. The CDR3 is made up of 19 amino acids. The J segment lost 0 bases and the V segment lost 5 bases, leaving 11 bases of the junction unmatched. CDR3 sequence (DNA): TGCGCCAGCAGTGGGGGACAGGGGGCAAAAGGGGATAGCAATCAGCCCCAGCATTTT. Translating it yields CASSGGQGAKGDSNQPQHF.

This chain links TRBV2 with TRBJ1-4; D not certain. Trimming left V 0 bases short and J 7 bases short, with 9 bases between. The CDR3 totals 14 residues. Germline CDR1 reads SNHLY; CDR2 reads FYNNEI. The CDR3 coding sequence is TGTGCCAGCAGTGAAGCAGGGTTGGGTGAAAAACTGTTTTTT. This gives the protein CASSEAGLGEKLFF.

The chain links TRBV7-7 to TRBJ2-5; D is unresolved. Trimming took 3 bases from V and 0 from J, leaving 5 bases between them. This CDR3 region has 13 residues. Germline CDR1 is SSHAT and CDR2 is FNYEAQ (reference sequence). CDR3 DNA: TGTGCCAGCAGCTTTGCGCACCAAGAGACCCAGTACTTC. Translating it yields CASSFAHQETQYF.

V usage is TRBV20-1 and J usage is TRBJ2-2, with 9 bases lining up with TRBD2. CDR1 is DFQATT and CDR2 is SNEGSKA in the germline V gene (reference sequence). The ends lost 5 bases at V and 0 bases at J; junction bases unmatched: 7. The CDR3 runs 16 residues. CDR3 nucleotide sequence: TGCAGTGCTCGCCCTGCGGGGGGGCCGAACACCGGGGAGCTGTTTTTT. It yields the protein CSARPAGGPNTGELFF.

The chain joins TRBV29-1 to TRBJ2-5; 7 bases agree with TRBD2. The germline CDR1 and CDR2 sequences are SQVTM and ANQGSEA. The CDR3 consists of 11 residues. V was clipped by 5 bases and J by 5 bases; unmatched bases: 2. This CDR3 reads CSVRGVETQYF. In DNA form, the CDR3 reads TGCAGCGTTCGGGGGGTGGAGACCCAGTACTTC. The full variable domain, with the rest looked up from reference TRBV29-1 and TRBJ2-5, is SAVISQKPSRDICQRGTSLTIQCQVDSQVTMMFWYRQQPGQSLTLIATANQGSEATYESGFVIDKFPISRPNLTFSTLTVSNMSPEDSSIYLCSVRGVETQYFGPGTRLLVL.

This chain links TRBV3-1 with TRBJ2-7, with D possibly being TRBD1 or TRBD2 (5 bases each). The CDR3 contains 14 residues. Trimming removed 4 bases at V and 5 bases at J, with 15 bases between. CDR1 and CDR2 from the germline V gene are LGHDT and YNNKEL (reference sequence). The DNA for the CDR3 is TGTGCCAGCAGCCTCCGGGACGGAGCGGACGAGCAGTACTTC. This encodes CASSLRDGADEQYF.

V is TRBV5-1 and J is TRBJ2-5; D is unresolved. The V gene lost 0 bases and the J gene lost 6 bases, with 15 bases spanning the gap. There are 15 residues in the CDR3. Germline V gene data show CDR1 as SGHRS and CDR2 as YFSETQ. CDR3 in DNA: TGCGCCAGCAGCTTGGGCTTACTGGGTGAGCAGACCCAGTACTTC. Translated: CASSLGLLGEQTQYF. The complete variable domain, with remaining parts taken from reference TRBV5-1 and TRBJ2-5, reads KAGVTQTPRYLIKTRGQQVTLSCSPISGHRSVSWYQQTPGQGLQFLFEYFSETQRNKGNFPGRFSGRQFSNSRSEMNVSTLELGDSALYLCASSLGLLGEQTQYFGPGTRLLVL.

The rearrangement links TRBV6-6 to TRBJ2-3; D may correspond to TRBD1 or TRBD2 (6 bases each). Germline-derived CDR1 and CDR2 are MNHNY and SVGAGI (reference sequence). The CDR3 loop spans 15 amino acids. Trimming removed 5 bases from V and 4 bases from J, with 16 bases in between. CDR3 nucleotides: TGTGCCAGCAGTCCCAGGGGAGGTCAGTCAGATACGCAGTATTTT. The encoded protein is CASSPRGGQSDTQYF.

V usage is TRBV7-2 and J usage is TRBJ2-5; D unclear. The CDR3 runs to 14 residues. V lost 5 bases to trimming and J lost 5 bases, with 15 bases between them. CDR1 is SGHTA and CDR2 is FQGNSA in the germline V gene. The CDR3 region has the DNA TGTGCCAGCAGCCCCGTCTCCCTGGGGGAGACCCAGTACTTC. It specifies CASSPVSLGETQYF.

V usage is TRBV5-1 and J usage is TRBJ2-3, with 13 bases that match TRBD2. Trimming removed 4 bases from V and 2 bases from J; junction bases left unmatched: 7. CDR1 and CDR2 from the germline V gene are SGHRS and YFSETQ. This CDR3 has 17 amino acids. CDR3 nucleotide sequence: TGCGCCAGCAGCGCCGGGACTAGCGGGGAGTACACAGATACGCAGTATTTT. Its translation: CASSAGTSGEYTDTQYF.

The V and J genes are TRBV3-1 and TRBJ2-2; no clear D gene. Trimming left V 6 bases short and J 0 bases short, with 8 bases between. The CDR3 length is 14 residues. Per germline, CDR1 LGHDT and CDR2 YNNKEL (reference sequence). CDR3 sequence: CASRQNSNTGELFF. The CDR3 DNA reads as TGTGCCAGCAGACAGAATTCGAACACCGGGGAGCTGTTTTTT.

The chain employs TRBV20-1 and TRBJ1-1, with D perhaps TRBD1 (5 bases). The CDR3 totals 14 residues. Germline values: CDR1 DFQATT, CDR2 SNEGSKA (reference sequence). V shed 0 bases and J shed 7 bases, with 15 bases lying between them. The chain's CDR3 is CSARDSRAQGEAFF. CDR3 DNA sequence: TGCAGTGCTAGAGATAGCAGGGCTCAGGGTGAAGCTTTCTTT.

The chain joins TRBV7-2 to TRBJ1-3; D gene uncertain. The CDR3 runs to 17 residues. Deletions cut 1 base from V and 1 base from J, with 14 bases between. Germline loops: CDR1 SGHTA, CDR2 FQGNSA. The CDR3 protein is CASSLGVSLGSGNTIYF. CDR3 DNA sequence: TGTGCCAGCAGCTTAGGGGTCTCGCTCGGTTCTGGAAACACCATATATTTT.

The chain couples TRBV19 to TRBJ1-5; D gene unclear. Between the trimmed V and J ends, which lost 7 bases and 0 bases, there was a span of 4 bases. In germline, CDR1 is LNHDA, CDR2 SQIVND (reference sequence). The CDR3 length is 12 residues. The CDR3 sequence is CASKDSNQPQHF. Written as DNA, the CDR3 is TGTGCCAGTAAGGATAGCAATCAGCCCCAGCATTTT.

This clonotype was detected a few times. The V and J genes are TRBV5-1 and TRBJ1-4; D perhaps matches TRBD1 (5 bases). Trimming removed 0 bases at V and 5 bases at J, with 8 bases between. The CDR3 is made up of 14 amino acids. The germline V gene has CDR1 SGHRS and CDR2 YFSETQ. The chain's CDR3 is CASSLAPGNEKLFF. The CDR3 nucleotides read TGCGCCAGCAGCTTGGCCCCAGGGAATGAAAAACTGTTTTTT.

The chain couples TRBV9 to TRBJ1-1, with 10 bases identical to TRBD1. Germline V lookup: CDR1 SGDLS, CDR2 YYNGEE. V gave up 7 bases and J gave up 4 bases; unmatched junction bases: 7. There are 14 residues in the CDR3. In DNA form, the CDR3 reads TGTGCCAGCTCACCAAGGACAGGGGGCACTGAAGCTTTCTTT. It codes for CASSPRTGGTEAFF.

CDR3 protein: CARQNQPQHF. CDR3 in DNA: TGTGCCAGGCAGAATCAGCCCCAGCATTTT. The chain has TRBV21-1 and TRBJ1-5. TRBV21-1 is tagged as a pseudogene. CDR3 length equals 10 residues.

The rearrangement uses TRBV7-2 and TRBJ1-4, with D unclear. The germline V gene encodes CDR1 SGHTA and CDR2 FQGNSA. V lost 2 bases and J 10 bases, leaving 17 bases between the germline ends. This CDR3 region has 15 residues. CDR3 bases: TGTGCCAGCAGCTTATCCTACGTACCCGATGGAAAACTGTTTTTT. This codes for CASSLSYVPDGKLFF.

This sequence joins TRBV19 and TRBJ2-7; 7 bases match TRBD1. J lost 0 bases, V lost 6 bases, and 8 bases had no gene match. CDR1 is LNHDA and CDR2 is SQIVND in the germline V gene (reference sequence). This CDR3 is built from 15 residues. The CDR3 DNA is TGTGCCAGTAGCCAGACAGGGCTCAGCTCCTACGAGCAGTACTTC. This translates into CASSQTGLSSYEQYF.

The gene calls are TRBV6-5 and TRBJ1-2; 12 bases fit TRBD1. Trimming cost V 5 bases and J 7 bases; bases outside gene matches: 5. There are 14 residues in the CDR3. Germline CDR1 is MNHEY and CDR2 is SVGAGI. The CDR3, as DNA: TGTGCCAGCAGTCGACCGGGACAGGGGGCTGGCTACACCTTC. Amino acids: CASSRPGQGAGYTF.